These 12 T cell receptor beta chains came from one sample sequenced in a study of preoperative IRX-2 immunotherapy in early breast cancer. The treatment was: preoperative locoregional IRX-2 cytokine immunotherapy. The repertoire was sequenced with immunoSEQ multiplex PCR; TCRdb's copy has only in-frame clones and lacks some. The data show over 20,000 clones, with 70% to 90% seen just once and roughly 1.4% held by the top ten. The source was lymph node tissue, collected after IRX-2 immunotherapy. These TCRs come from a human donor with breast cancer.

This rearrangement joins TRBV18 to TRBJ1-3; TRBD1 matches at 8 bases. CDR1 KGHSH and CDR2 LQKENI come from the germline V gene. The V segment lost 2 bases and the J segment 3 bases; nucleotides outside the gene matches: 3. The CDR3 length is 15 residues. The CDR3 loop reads CASSPLTGDGNTIYF. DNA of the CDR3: TGTGCCAGCTCACCATTGACAGGGGATGGAAACACCATATATTTT.

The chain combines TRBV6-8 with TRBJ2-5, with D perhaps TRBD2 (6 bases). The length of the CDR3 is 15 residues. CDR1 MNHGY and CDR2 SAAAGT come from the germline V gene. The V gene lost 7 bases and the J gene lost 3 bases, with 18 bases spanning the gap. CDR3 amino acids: CASNPGDANEETQYF. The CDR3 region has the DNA TGTGCCAGCAACCCGGGGGACGCAAACGAAGAGACCCAGTACTTC.

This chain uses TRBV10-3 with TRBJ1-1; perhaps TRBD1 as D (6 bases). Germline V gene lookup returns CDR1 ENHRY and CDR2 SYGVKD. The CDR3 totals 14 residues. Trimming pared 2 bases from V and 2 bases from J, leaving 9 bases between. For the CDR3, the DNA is TGTGCCATCAGTGAGACAGGGCCTAACACTGAAGCTTTCTTT. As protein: CAISETGPNTEAFF.

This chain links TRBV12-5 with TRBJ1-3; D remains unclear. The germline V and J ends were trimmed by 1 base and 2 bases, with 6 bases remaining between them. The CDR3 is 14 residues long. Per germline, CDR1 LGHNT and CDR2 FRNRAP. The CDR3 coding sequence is TGTGCTAGTGGTTTGGGGGCAGCTGGAAACACCATATATTTT. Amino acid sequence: CASGLGAAGNTIYF. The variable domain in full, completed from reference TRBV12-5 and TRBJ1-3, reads DARVTQTPRHKVTEMGQEVTMRCQPILGHNTVFWYRQTMMQGLELLAYFRNRAPLDDSGMPKDRFSAEMPDATLATLKIQPSEPRDSAVYFCASGLGAAGNTIYFGEGSWLTVV.

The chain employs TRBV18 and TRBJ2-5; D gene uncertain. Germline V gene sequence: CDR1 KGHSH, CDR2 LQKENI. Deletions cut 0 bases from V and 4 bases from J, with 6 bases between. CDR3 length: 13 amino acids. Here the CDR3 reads CASSPPVPETQYF. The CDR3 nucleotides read TGTGCCAGCTCACCACCAGTTCCAGAGACCCAGTACTTC.

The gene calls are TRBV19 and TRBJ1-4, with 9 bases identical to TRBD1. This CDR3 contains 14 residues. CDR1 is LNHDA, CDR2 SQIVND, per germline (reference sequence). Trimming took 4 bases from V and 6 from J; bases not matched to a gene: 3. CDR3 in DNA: TGTGCCAGTAGTAACACAGGGGGCTATGAAAAACTGTTTTTT. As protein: CASSNTGGYEKLFF.

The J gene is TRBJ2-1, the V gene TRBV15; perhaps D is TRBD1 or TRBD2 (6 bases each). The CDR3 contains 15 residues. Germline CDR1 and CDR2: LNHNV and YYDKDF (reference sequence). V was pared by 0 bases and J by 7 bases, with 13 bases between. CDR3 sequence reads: CATSREEGGWNEQFF. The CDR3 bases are TGTGCCACCAGCAGAGAGGAGGGGGGTTGGAATGAGCAGTTCTTC.

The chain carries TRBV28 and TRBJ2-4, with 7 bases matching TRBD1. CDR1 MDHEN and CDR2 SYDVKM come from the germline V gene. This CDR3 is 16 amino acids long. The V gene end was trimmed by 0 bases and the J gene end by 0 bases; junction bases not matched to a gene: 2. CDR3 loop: CASSLWAGGAKNIQYF. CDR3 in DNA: TGTGCCAGCAGTTTATGGGCAGGGGGAGCCAAAAACATTCAGTACTTC. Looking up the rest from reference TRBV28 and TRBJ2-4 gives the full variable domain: DVKVTQSSRYLVKRTGEKVFLECVQDMDHENMFWYRQDPGLGLRLIYFSYDVKMKEKGDIPEGYSVSREKKERFSLILESASTNQTSMYLCASSLWAGGAKNIQYFGAGTRLSVL.

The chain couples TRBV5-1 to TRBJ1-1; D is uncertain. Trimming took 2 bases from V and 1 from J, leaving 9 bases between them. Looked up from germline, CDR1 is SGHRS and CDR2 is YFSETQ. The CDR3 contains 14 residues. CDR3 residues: CASSFSGPNTEAFF. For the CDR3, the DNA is TGCGCCAGCAGCTTCTCCGGACCGAACACTGAAGCTTTCTTT.

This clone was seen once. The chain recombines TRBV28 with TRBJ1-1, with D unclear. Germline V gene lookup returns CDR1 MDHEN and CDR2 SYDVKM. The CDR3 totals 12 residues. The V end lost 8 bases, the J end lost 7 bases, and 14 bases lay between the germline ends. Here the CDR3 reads CASSRASGEAFF. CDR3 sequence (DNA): TGTGCCAGCTCCCGGGCCTCCGGTGAAGCTTTCTTT. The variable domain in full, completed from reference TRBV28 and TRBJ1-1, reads DVKVTQSSRYLVKRTGEKVFLECVQDMDHENMFWYRQDPGLGLRLIYFSYDVKMKEKGDIPEGYSVSREKKERFSLILESASTNQTSMYLCASSRASGEAFFGQGTRLTVV.

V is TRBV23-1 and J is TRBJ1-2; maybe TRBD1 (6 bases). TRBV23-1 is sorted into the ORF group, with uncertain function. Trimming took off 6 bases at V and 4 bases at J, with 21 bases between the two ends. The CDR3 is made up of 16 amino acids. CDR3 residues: CASSLEGRGGSYGYTF. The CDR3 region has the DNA TGCGCCAGCAGCTTAGAGGGGCGAGGGGGAAGCTATGGCTACACCTTC.

CDR3 in amino acids: CSVEVFGQPQHF. DNA for the CDR3: TGCAGCGTTGAAGTATTTGGTCAGCCCCAGCATTTT. The genes are TRBV29-1 and TRBJ1-5, with unresolved D. Trimming shortened V by 1 base and J by 6 bases, and 7 bases separated the two germline ends. This CDR3 has 12 amino acids. Germline V gives CDR1 SQVTM, CDR2 ANQGSEA.